The 19 T cell receptor beta chains presented below share a single source sample, sequenced in a study of T cells in Graves' hyperthyroidism and ophthalmopathy. RNA transcripts served as the template for amplifying TCR beta CDR3 regions. First-round RT-PCR of the TCR CDR3 relied on the HTBI primer set. Using its own MiXCR run on the multiplex PCR reads, TCRdb lists one record per CDR3 protein. The sample holds fewer than 700,000 distinct CDR3 sequences, roughly 17% seen once. Specimen: blood. The receptors shown here come from a young woman with Graves' hyperthyroidism.

This clonotype was counted at least ten times. The chain is built from TRBV6-2 or TRBV6-3 and TRBJ2-5; D may match TRBD1 or TRBD2 (5 bases each). V was trimmed by 3 bases and J by 4 bases, leaving 12 bases between them. Germline V lookup: CDR1 MNHEY, CDR2 SVGEGT. There are 14 residues in the CDR3. In DNA, the CDR3 is TGTGCCAGCAGTTATTCAGGGACCGGAGAGACCCAGTACTTC. Encoded protein: CASSYSGTGETQYF.

This clonotype was counted at least ten times. The V gene is TRBV6-2 or TRBV6-3, the J gene TRBJ2-7; the match to TRBD2 covers 10 bases. J lost 2 bases, V lost 6 bases, and 7 bases had no gene match. The germline V gene encodes CDR1 MNHEY and CDR2 SVGEGT. The CDR3 has 15 residues. The CDR3: CASSSTSGSPYEQYF. The DNA for the CDR3 is TGTGCCAGCAGCTCGACTAGCGGGTCACCCTACGAGCAGTACTTC.

The sample holds many counts of this clonotype. This chain uses TRBV7-8 with TRBJ2-5; maybe TRBD2 (5 bases). Germline V lookup: CDR1 SGHVS, CDR2 FQNEAQ. Trimming stripped 5 bases from V and 3 bases from J, with 19 bases between. The CDR3 consists of 16 residues. CDR3 nucleotides: TGTGCCAGCAGCCCCGCGTGGAGCGGTAGGAAAGAGACCCAGTACTTC. Translation gives CASSPAWSGRKETQYF.

This clonotype was detected a few times. This chain links TRBV18 with TRBJ2-7; 11 bases align to TRBD2. Germline CDR1 is KGHSH and CDR2 is LQKENI. The CDR3 sequence is 15 residues long. Trimming at V came to 4 bases and at J to 7 bases, leaving 9 bases not matched to a gene. The CDR3 sequence: CASSQIAGGPWEQYF. CDR3 in DNA: TGTGCCAGCTCACAGATAGCGGGAGGGCCTTGGGAGCAGTACTTC.

This clonotype was recorded at least ten times. The V call is TRBV11-2, the J call TRBJ2-3; 10 bases are shared with TRBD2. V was pared by 7 bases and J by 1 base, with 5 bases of the junction left unmatched. Germline CDR1 is SGHAT and CDR2 is FQNNGV. This CDR3 is 15 amino acids long. The CDR3 is CASNSGRVGTDTQYF. In DNA, the CDR3 is TGTGCCAGCAACAGCGGGAGGGTGGGCACAGATACGCAGTATTTT.

Notes on this clonotype: This is likely a read error, given that the CDR3 carries no conserved phenylalanine or tryptophan at its end. The chain joins TRBV20-1 to TRBJ1-2; D ambiguous. CDR1 is DFQATT, CDR2 SNEGSKA, per germline (reference sequence). V was shortened by 0 bases and J by 4 bases, with 9 bases between the two germline ends. The CDR3 is made up of 13 amino acids. The CDR3 DNA is TGCAGTGCTAGAGATGTCCTCGTCTATGGCTACACCCTC. Protein: CSARDVLVYGYTL.

This clonotype was detected only a few times. The chain recombines TRBV4-1 with TRBJ1-3; no clear D. V lost 0 bases, J lost 0 bases, and 6 bases lay in between. The CDR3 consists of 15 residues. Germline V lookup: CDR1 MGHRA, CDR2 YSYEKL. The DNA for the CDR3 is TGCGCCAGCAGCCAAGAACAGAGCTCTGGAAACACCATATATTTT. Amino acids: CASSQEQSSGNTIYF.

The chain combines TRBV20-1 with TRBJ2-5, with 8 bases aligning to TRBD2. Looked up from germline, CDR1 is DFQATT and CDR2 is SNEGSKA (reference sequence). This CDR3 has 16 amino acids. The V segment lost 0 bases and the J segment 2 bases; nucleotides outside the gene matches: 8. For the CDR3, the DNA is TGCAGTGCTAGAGAGGGGGTAGCGGGACGTCAAGAGACCCAGTACTTC. Translated, it gives CSAREGVAGRQETQYF.

This clonotype appeared many times. The V gene is TRBV5-1, the J gene TRBJ2-2; D not resolved. The CDR3 is 15 amino acids. CDR1 and CDR2 from the germline V gene are SGHRS and YFSETQ. Trimming took 4 bases from V and 0 from J, leaving 10 bases between them. CDR3 in DNA: TGCGCCAGCAGCACGATGGATCCGAACACCGGGGAGCTGTTTTTT. Translation: CASSTMDPNTGELFF.

This clonotype was found many times. The V and J genes are TRBV11-2 and TRBJ1-2, with a tentative D call TRBD1 (5 bases). The germline V gene encodes CDR1 SGHAT and CDR2 FQNNGV. This CDR3 comprises 12 residues. With 4 bases removed from V and 7 bases from J, the gap between germline ends came to 10 bases. The CDR3 nucleotides are TGTGCCAGCAGCTCAGGGAGCTCTGGCTACACCTTC. It codes for CASSSGSSGYTF.

Regarding this clonotype: One junction end does not reproduce the germline sequence, and a read error may be involved. The CDR3: CASSQDYRLSSYNEQFF. The CDR3 DNA sequence: TGCGCCAGCAGCCAAGACTATCGCCTGAGCTCCTACAATGAGCAGTTCTTC. This chain joins TRBV11-2 and TRBJ2-1; possibly TRBD2 for D (5 bases). This CDR3 spans 17 amino acids. Germline V gene lookup returns CDR1 SGHAT and CDR2 FQNNGV.

This clonotype was detected many times. V gene TRBV27 combines with J gene TRBJ2-7, with TRBD1 matching 7 bases. In germline, CDR1 is MNHEY, CDR2 SMNVEV (reference sequence). V was clipped by 5 bases and J by 3 bases; unmatched bases: 10. CDR3 length equals 15 residues. As DNA, the CDR3 is TGTGCCAGCAGTCCCAGACAGGGTTTGGGCTACGAGCAGTACTTC. Its protein product is CASSPRQGLGYEQYF.

At least ten counts were recorded for this clonotype. The chain uses TRBV6-5 and TRBJ2-1; 12 nucleotides agree with TRBD2. Germline lookup yields CDR1 MNHEY and CDR2 SVGAGI. This CDR3 has 17 amino acids. With V trimmed by 0 bases and J by 10 bases, 10 bases remained unmatched. The CDR3 sequence: CASSYSRSTSGSGEQFF. Here the CDR3 DNA reads TGTGCCAGCAGTTACTCGAGGTCGACTAGCGGGAGTGGGGAGCAGTTCTTC.

The V call is TRBV9, the J call TRBJ2-1; D is undetermined. Trimming took off 0 bases at V and 10 bases at J, with 8 bases between the two ends. The CDR3 runs to 12 residues. Germline CDR1 and CDR2: SGDLS and YYNGEE. CDR3 DNA sequence: TGTGCCAGCAGCGTAGCAGGAAGGGAGCAGTTCTTC. Residues: CASSVAGREQFF.

The chain employs TRBV20-1 and TRBJ1-2; unclear D gene. The CDR3 totals 14 residues. Germline CDR1 DFQATT, CDR2 SNEGSKA (reference sequence). V was cut by 0 bases and J by 4 bases, with 12 bases left in between. This chain's CDR3 is CSARDPGVAYGYTF. The CDR3 nucleotides read TGCAGTGCTAGAGATCCCGGGGTGGCCTATGGCTACACCTTC.

The rearrangement joins TRBV18 to TRBJ2-3, with TRBD2 matching 7 bases. This CDR3 is 16 amino acids long. V trimming: 5 bases; J trimming: 2 bases; junction bases outside the gene matches: 10. CDR1 is KGHSH, CDR2 LQKENI, per germline. The CDR3 bases are TGTGCCAGCTCATCAGAGCCTAGCGGATCCACAGATACGCAGTATTTT. Translated, it gives CASSSEPSGSTDTQYF.

This clonotype was detected ten times or more. The rearrangement joins TRBV10-2 to TRBJ2-5; possibly TRBD1 for D (5 bases). Germline lookup yields CDR1 WSHSY and CDR2 SAAADI. CDR3 length: 17 amino acids. The V and J ends lost 0 bases and 6 bases respectively, with 20 bases between them. The CDR3 protein is CASSESIWGSLRKTQYF. The CDR3 DNA reads TGCGCCAGCAGTGAGTCGATCTGGGGCAGCCTACGGAAGACCCAGTACTTC.

The table lists this clonotype with a few counts. The J gene is TRBJ2-1, the V gene TRBV12-3 or TRBV12-4, with D maybe TRBD2 (6 bases). This CDR3 region has 16 residues. V was pared by 6 bases and J by 4 bases, with 19 bases between. This CDR3 is CASRTYGSGGYNEQFF. CDR3 nucleotides: TGTGCCAGCAGAACATACGGGAGTGGAGGGTACAATGAGCAGTTCTTC.

The genes are TRBV7-9 and TRBJ2-1, with D possibly TRBD2 on 6 matching bases. With 7 bases removed from V and 5 bases from J, the gap between germline ends came to 15 bases. The CDR3 totals 14 residues. Germline-derived CDR1 and CDR2 are SEHNR and FQNEAQ (reference sequence). The CDR3, as DNA: TGTGCCAGCATTTATTCTGGAGGGAACAATGAGCAGTTCTTC. Its translation: CASIYSGGNNEQFF.